This entry describes one TCR beta chain. Its antigen is still unknown. The PCR had 60 Vbeta and 13 Jbeta primers. Here immunoSEQ multiplex PCR was the method, and the copy in TCRdb shows in-frame clones only, minus some. This table holds 130,000 or so clones, around four fifths found once. The data belong to a study of cytomegalovirus exposure and HLA in healthy donors. General study findings and limits: The availability of immune exposure information extended only to CMV serostatus.

Trimming pared 7 bases from V and 5 bases from J, leaving 8 bases between. Germline loops: CDR1 SNHLY, CDR2 FYNNEI. This CDR3 is built from 11 residues. The material sequenced was PBMCs. This receptor was taken from a woman aged 40 to 50 in good health and CMV-seropositive. The V gene is TRBV2, the J gene TRBJ1-2; perhaps TRBD1 as D (5 bases). CDR3 DNA: TGTGCCAGCATCAGGGTTTATGGCTACACCTTC. Protein: CASIRVYGYTF.